These 24 T cell receptor beta chains were all obtained from the same sample, sequenced in a study of molecular identifiers for immune sequencing clone quantification. From the PCR reads, TCRdb called clonotypes with MiXCR, one entry per CDR3 protein. This sample has approximately 20,000 distinct CDR3 sequences, with about 21% found just once. Sequenced: naive CD8+ T cells from blood, with Jurkat cell RNA spiked in. Described subset: FACS-sorted CD8+CD4-CCR7+CD45RA+ naive T cells. Receptors originate from a human donor in good health. Some libraries in this study had Jurkat cell RNA spiked in.

V is TRBV11-2 and J is TRBJ2-3; 10 nucleotides match TRBD1. V lost 8 bases, J lost 11 bases, and 4 bases stayed unmatched. Germline-derived CDR1 and CDR2 are SGHAT and FQNNGV. The CDR3 covers 11 residues. The CDR3 DNA follows: TGTGCCAGCGGACGGACAGGGGGGCAGTATTTT. Residues: CASGRTGGQYF.

This clonotype appeared many times. The chain has TRBV7-9 and TRBJ2-5; 9 bases are shared with TRBD2. The germline gives CDR1 SEHNR, CDR2 FQNEAQ (reference sequence). The CDR3 covers 16 residues. J was trimmed by 3 bases and V by 7 bases; bases with no gene match: 12. CDR3 loop: CASTYPETSGEETQYF. The CDR3 DNA reads as TGTGCCAGCACCTACCCGGAGACTAGCGGAGAAGAGACCCAGTACTTC.

To note about this clonotype: Being one base from a much bigger clone, this may be a read error. The rearrangement links TRBV15 to TRBJ2-4; D uncertain. CDR1 LNHNV and CDR2 YYDKDF come from the germline V gene (reference sequence). CDR3 length: 14 amino acids. CDR3 DNA: TGTGCCACCGGCAGAGATCGCGGCGAAAACATTCAGTACTTC. Its protein product is CATGRDRGENIQYF.

This clonotype is termed medium-sized. The J gene is TRBJ2-1, the V gene TRBV9; unclear D gene. Trimming removed 4 bases at V and 0 bases at J, with 14 bases between. CDR3 length: 16 amino acids. The germline V gene encodes CDR1 SGDLS and CDR2 YYNGEE. In DNA, the CDR3 is TGTGCCAGCAGCTCACCAGTCTCGAGCTCCTACAATGAGCAGTTCTTC. Translating gives CASSSPVSSSYNEQFF.

This clonotype was picked up many times. The chain employs TRBV7-9 and TRBJ1-1; 7 nucleotides match TRBD1. The J segment lost 3 bases and the V segment lost 4 bases, leaving 14 bases of the junction unmatched. This CDR3 region has 17 residues. Germline values: CDR1 SEHNR, CDR2 FQNEAQ (reference sequence). The CDR3 nucleotides are TGTGCCAGCAGCTACCCCGCCCTCAGGGGGGGGCACACTGAAGCTTTCTTT. It is translated as CASSYPALRGGHTEAFF.

This clonotype was recorded a few times. The chain uses TRBV6-5 and TRBJ2-7; no definite D call. The CDR3 covers 14 residues. V was clipped by 0 bases and J by 4 bases, with 10 bases between them. Germline values: CDR1 MNHEY, CDR2 SVGAGI. The DNA of the CDR3 is TGTGCCAGCAGTTACTCGCCGTCCGTGTACGAGCAGTACTTC. Its protein is CASSYSPSVYEQYF.

In its sample, this clonotype ranks as medium-sized (0.01 to 0.1%). Germline is not matched at one junction end, which may reflect a read error. The rearrangement uses TRBV7-7 and TRBJ2-1; 12 bases agree with TRBD2. Germline CDR1 is SSHAT and CDR2 is FNYEAQ (reference sequence). There are 15 residues in the CDR3. The CDR3 spells CASSLATSGSFEQFF. CDR3 nucleotide sequence: TGTGCTAGCAGCTTAGCGACTAGCGGGAGTTTTGAGCAGTTCTTC.

In its sample, this clonotype was seen a few times. The chain couples TRBV7-2 to TRBJ2-7; 7 positions agree with TRBD2. Looked up from germline, CDR1 is SGHTA and CDR2 is FQGNSA. The CDR3 runs 15 residues. After removal of 3 bases from V and 2 bases from J, the junction contained 7 bases not matched to a gene. CDR3 in amino acids: CASSFGTTTPYEQYF. The CDR3 DNA is TGTGCCAGCAGCTTCGGGACTACAACCCCCTACGAGCAGTACTTC.

The chain uses TRBV20-1 and TRBJ2-3, with 7 bases matching TRBD2. Trimming at V came to 7 bases and at J to 5 bases, leaving 21 bases not matched to a gene. CDR1 DFQATT and CDR2 SNEGSKA come from the germline V gene (reference sequence). CDR3 length: 17 residues. As DNA, the CDR3 is TGCAGTGTTTCGCCCCTCCGTGGGAGGGCCTGGGAAGATACGCAGTATTTT. Translation gives CSVSPLRGRAWEDTQYF.

The chain is built from TRBV6-2 or TRBV6-3 and TRBJ1-2, with D maybe TRBD1 (6 bases). The CDR3 is 14 amino acids. V lost 4 bases to trimming and J lost 4 bases, with 13 bases between them. Germline assignment: CDR1 MNHEY and CDR2 SVGEGT. For the CDR3, the DNA is TGTGCCAGCAGTTCTTATGGGGGCGGCTATGGCTACACCTTC. This codes for CASSSYGGGYGYTF.

This clonotype was seen ten or more times. This chain connects TRBV6-5 to TRBJ2-2; D is possibly TRBD2 (7 bases). CDR3 length: 13 amino acids. Deletions cut 7 bases from V and 7 bases from J, with 13 bases between. CDR1 and CDR2 (germline): MNHEY, SVGAGI. CDR3 amino acids: CASKGEGYGELFF. CDR3 DNA sequence: TGTGCCAGCAAGGGGGAGGGGTACGGGGAGCTGTTTTTT.

The table lists this clonotype with many counts. The CDR3 is CATSRDRGENIQYF. CDR3 DNA: TGTGCCACCAGCAGAGATCGCGGCGAAAACATTCAGTACTTC. V is TRBV15 and J is TRBJ2-4; D call uncertain. V gave up 0 bases and J gave up 5 bases, with 8 bases separating them. Germline CDR1 is LNHNV and CDR2 is YYDKDF (reference sequence). This CDR3 region has 14 residues.

This clonotype is judged medium-sized. The genes are TRBV12-3 or TRBV12-4 and TRBJ2-5; a possible D gene is TRBD2 (5 bases). The CDR3 runs 13 residues. V lost 3 bases and J 5 bases, leaving 10 bases between the germline ends. The CDR3 DNA sequence: TGTGCCAGCAGTTTGAGCGGTGAGGAGACCCAGTACTTC. Protein sequence: CASSLSGEETQYF.

Of note for this clonotype: Being one base from a much bigger clone, this may be a read error. The CDR3 protein is CASSPEWGIYNERFF. The CDR3 nucleotides are TGTGCCAGCAGTCCCGAATGGGGGATTTACAATGAGCGGTTCTTC. The chain carries TRBV27 and TRBJ2-1; D is tentatively TRBD1 or TRBD2 (5 bases each). CDR3 size: 15 residues. Germline V gene sequence: CDR1 MNHEY, CDR2 SMNVEV (reference sequence).

Regarding this clonotype: A read error may be the cause here, since a much bigger clone is one base away. A read error is likely, as this CDR3 ends without the conserved phenylalanine or tryptophan. The V and J genes are TRBV20-1 and TRBJ2-7; 9 bases fit TRBD1. With V trimmed by 4 bases and J by 2 bases, 6 bases remained unmatched. The CDR3 runs 14 residues. Germline V lookup: CDR1 DFQATT, CDR2 SNEGSKA (reference sequence). This CDR3 reads CSAIPGQGTYEQYL. CDR3 nucleotide sequence: TGCAGTGCTATCCCGGGACAGGGAACCTACGAGCAGTACCTC.

For this clonotype: A much bigger clone sits one base away, suggesting this may be a read error. The V gene is TRBV4-1, the J gene TRBJ2-5, with D possibly being TRBD1 or TRBD2 (5 bases each). Germline V gives CDR1 MGHRA, CDR2 YSYEKL. V was shortened by 2 bases and J by 2 bases, with 9 bases between the two germline ends. CDR3 length: 14 amino acids. CDR3 nucleotides: TGCGCCAGCAGCCAAAATTGGGGGCAAGAGACCCAGTACTTC. Amino acids: CASSQNWGQETQYF.

This clonotype was seen repeatedly, ten times or more. This chain connects TRBV2 to TRBJ2-3; no firm D call. There are 18 residues in the CDR3. Germline lookup yields CDR1 SNHLY and CDR2 FYNNEI. With 5 bases removed from V and 0 bases from J, the gap between germline ends came to 21 bases. CDR3: CASSIPLVQKTSTDTQYF. CDR3 nucleotide sequence: TGTGCCAGCAGTATACCTTTGGTACAGAAGACTAGCACAGATACGCAGTATTTT. Full variable domain (remainder filled in from reference TRBV2 and TRBJ2-3): EPEVTQTPSHQVTQMGQEVILRCVPISNHLYFYWYRQILGQKVEFLVSFYNNEISEKSEIFDDQFSVERPDGSNFTLKIRSTKLEDSAMYFCASSIPLVQKTSTDTQYFGPGTRLTVL.

By sample share, this clonotype is medium-sized. The chain joins TRBV12-3 or TRBV12-4 to TRBJ2-2; D gene uncertain. Trimming left V 3 bases short and J 4 bases short, with 9 bases between. The CDR3 totals 14 residues. For the CDR3, the DNA is TGTGCCAGCAGTTTTGGCGGAATCACCGGGGAGCTGTTTTTT. As protein: CASSFGGITGELFF.

The J gene is TRBJ1-5, the V gene TRBV6-2 or TRBV6-3; 11 bases are a match to TRBD1. Trimming took 6 bases from V and 6 from J; bases not matched to a gene: 7. This CDR3 region has 15 residues. Germline assignment: CDR1 MNHEY and CDR2 SVGEGT. CDR3 in DNA: TGTGCCAGCAGCTCTGGGACAGGGGGTTTTCAGCCCCAGCATTTT. It specifies CASSSGTGGFQPQHF.

V is TRBV12-3 or TRBV12-4 and J is TRBJ2-2; maybe TRBD1 (6 bases). The CDR3 contains 12 residues. Trimming left V 6 bases short and J 5 bases short, with 7 bases between. The CDR3 reads CASRQGTGELFF. CDR3 nucleotide sequence: TGTGCCAGCAGGCAGGGGACCGGGGAGCTGTTTTTT.

The table lists this clonotype with a few counts. The chain has TRBV9 and TRBJ2-5; 8 bases fit TRBD1. The V and J ends lost 3 bases and 1 base, in that order; junction bases with no gene match: 5. This CDR3 is 15 amino acids long. Germline CDR1 reads SGDLS; CDR2 reads YYNGEE. CDR3 DNA: TGTGCCAGCAGCGCCCCAGGGGGCCGCCAAGAGACCCAGTACTTC. It is translated as CASSAPGGRQETQYF.

This clonotype was seen many times. The V gene is TRBV19, the J gene TRBJ2-7, with D possibly matching TRBD1 (5 bases). Germline CDR1 is LNHDA and CDR2 is SQIVND (reference sequence). The CDR3 is made up of 13 amino acids. V was trimmed by 4 bases and J by 1 base, leaving 8 bases between them. CDR3 residues: CASSTGHSYEQYF. The CDR3 nucleotides are TGTGCCAGTAGTACCGGACATTCCTACGAGCAGTACTTC. Full variable domain (remainder filled in from reference TRBV19 and TRBJ2-7): DGGITQSPKYLFRKEGQNVTLSCEQNLNHDAMYWYRQDPGQGLRLIYYSQIVNDFQKGDIAEGYSVSREKKESFPLTVTSAQKNPTAFYLCASSTGHSYEQYFGPGTRLTVT.

This clonotype has only a few counts. V is TRBV10-3 and J is TRBJ2-1, with 9 nucleotides matching TRBD1. The CDR3 is made up of 15 amino acids. V lost 7 bases and J lost 7; bases outside the gene matches: 11. CDR1 is ENHRY, CDR2 SYGVKD, per germline. This CDR3 reads CAITQAGTGKNEQFF. The CDR3 coding sequence is TGTGCCATCACCCAAGCCGGGACAGGGAAGAATGAGCAGTTCTTC.

Here the CDR3 reads CASSASGRGTDTQYF. CDR3 sequence (DNA): TGTGCCAGCAGCGCTAGCGGGAGGGGCACAGATACGCAGTATTTT. The rearrangement joins TRBV9 to TRBJ2-3, with 12 bases aligning to TRBD2. V lost 3 bases and J lost 1; bases outside the gene matches: 0. Germline assignment: CDR1 SGDLS and CDR2 YYNGEE. The CDR3 has 15 amino acids.